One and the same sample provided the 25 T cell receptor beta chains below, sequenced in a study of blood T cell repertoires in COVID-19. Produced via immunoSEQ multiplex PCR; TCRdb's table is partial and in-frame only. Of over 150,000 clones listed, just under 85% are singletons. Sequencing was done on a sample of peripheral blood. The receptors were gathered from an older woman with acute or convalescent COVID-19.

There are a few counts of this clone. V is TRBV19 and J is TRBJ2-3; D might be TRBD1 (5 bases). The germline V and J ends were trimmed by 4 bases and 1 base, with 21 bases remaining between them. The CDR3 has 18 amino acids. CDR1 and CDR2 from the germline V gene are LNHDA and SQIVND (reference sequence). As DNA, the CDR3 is TGTGCCAGTAGTACAAACAGACAGAAAAACCCCGGCACAGATACGCAGTATTTT. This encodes CASSTNRQKNPGTDTQYF. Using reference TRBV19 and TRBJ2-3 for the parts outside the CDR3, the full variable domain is DGGITQSPKYLFRKEGQNVTLSCEQNLNHDAMYWYRQDPGQGLRLIYYSQIVNDFQKGDIAEGYSVSREKKESFPLTVTSAQKNPTAFYLCASSTNRQKNPGTDTQYFGPGTRLTVL.

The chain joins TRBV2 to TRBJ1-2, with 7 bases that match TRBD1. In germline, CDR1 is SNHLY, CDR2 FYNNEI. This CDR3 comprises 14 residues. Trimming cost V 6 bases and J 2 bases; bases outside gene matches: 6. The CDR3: CASSEDRLNYGYTF. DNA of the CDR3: TGTGCCAGCAGCGAGGACAGGCTCAACTATGGCTACACCTTC.

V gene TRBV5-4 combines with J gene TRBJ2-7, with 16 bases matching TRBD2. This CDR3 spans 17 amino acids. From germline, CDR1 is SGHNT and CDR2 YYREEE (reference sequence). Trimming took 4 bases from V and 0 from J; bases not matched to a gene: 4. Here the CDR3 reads CASSRGLAGGDSYEQYF. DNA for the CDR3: TGTGCCAGCAGCCGGGGACTAGCGGGGGGGGACTCCTACGAGCAGTACTTC.

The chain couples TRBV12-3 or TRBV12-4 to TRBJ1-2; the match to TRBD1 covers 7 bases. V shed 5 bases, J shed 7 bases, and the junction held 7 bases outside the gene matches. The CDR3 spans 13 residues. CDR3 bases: TGTGCCAGCAGTGCACAAGACAGGGCTGGCTACACCTTC. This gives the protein CASSAQDRAGYTF.

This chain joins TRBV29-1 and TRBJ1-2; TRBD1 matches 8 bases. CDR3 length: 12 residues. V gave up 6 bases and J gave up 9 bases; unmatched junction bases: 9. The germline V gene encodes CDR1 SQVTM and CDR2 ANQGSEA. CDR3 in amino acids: CSVRGDRGSYTF. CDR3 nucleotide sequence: TGCAGCGTGCGGGGAGACAGGGGAAGCTACACCTTC.

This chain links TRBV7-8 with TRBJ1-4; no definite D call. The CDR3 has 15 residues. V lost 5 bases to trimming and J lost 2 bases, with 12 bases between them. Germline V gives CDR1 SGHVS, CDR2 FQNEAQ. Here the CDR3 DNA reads TGTGCCAGCAGCCTTAACGGAGGGACTAATGAAAAACTGTTTTTT. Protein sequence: CASSLNGGTNEKLFF.

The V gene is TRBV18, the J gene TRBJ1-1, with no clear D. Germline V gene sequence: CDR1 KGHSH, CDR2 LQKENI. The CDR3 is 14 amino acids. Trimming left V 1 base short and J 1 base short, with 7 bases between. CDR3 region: CASSPRTANTEAFF. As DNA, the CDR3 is TGTGCCAGCTCACCACGAACAGCGAACACTGAAGCTTTCTTT.

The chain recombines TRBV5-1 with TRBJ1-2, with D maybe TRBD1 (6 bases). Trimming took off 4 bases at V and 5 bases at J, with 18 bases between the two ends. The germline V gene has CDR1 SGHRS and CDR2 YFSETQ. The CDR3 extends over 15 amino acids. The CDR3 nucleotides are TGCGCCAGCAGCCTAACCCCCCGACAGGCGTATGGCTACACCTTC. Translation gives CASSLTPRQAYGYTF.

CDR3 loop: CASSRDYSYEQYF. The CDR3 DNA reads as TGTGCCAGCAGCCGGGACTACTCCTACGAGCAGTACTTC. The J gene is TRBJ2-7, the V gene TRBV7-3, with TRBD2 matching over 7 bases. The junction had 1 base not matched to a gene; V was cut back by 5 bases and J by 0 bases. This CDR3 region has 13 residues. Looked up from germline, CDR1 is SGHTA and CDR2 is FQGTGA.

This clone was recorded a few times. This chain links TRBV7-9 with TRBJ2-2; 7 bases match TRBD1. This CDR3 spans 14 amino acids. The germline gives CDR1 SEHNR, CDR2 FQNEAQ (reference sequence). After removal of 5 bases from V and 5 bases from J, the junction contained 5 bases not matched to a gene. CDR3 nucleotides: TGTGCCAGCAGCCCCGAGACAGGGACCGGGGAGCTGTTTTTT. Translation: CASSPETGTGELFF. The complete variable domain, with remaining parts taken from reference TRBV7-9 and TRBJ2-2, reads DTGVSQNPRHKITKRGQNVTFRCDPISEHNRLYWYRQTLGQGPEFLTYFQNEAQLEKSRLLSDRFSAERPKGSFSTLEIQRTEQGDSAMYLCASSPETGTGELFFGEGSRLTVL.

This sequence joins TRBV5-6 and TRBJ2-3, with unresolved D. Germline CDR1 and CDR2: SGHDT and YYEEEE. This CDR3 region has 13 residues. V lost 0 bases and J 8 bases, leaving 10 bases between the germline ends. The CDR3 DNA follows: TGTGCCAGCAGCTTGGTACACTACCCTACGCAGTATTTT. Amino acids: CASSLVHYPTQYF. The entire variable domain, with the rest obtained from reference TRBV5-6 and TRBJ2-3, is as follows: DAGVTQSPTHLIKTRGQQVTLRCSPKSGHDTVSWYQQALGQGPQFIFQYYEEEERQRGNFPDRFSGHQFPNYSSELNVNALLLGDSALYLCASSLVHYPTQYFGPGTRLTVL.

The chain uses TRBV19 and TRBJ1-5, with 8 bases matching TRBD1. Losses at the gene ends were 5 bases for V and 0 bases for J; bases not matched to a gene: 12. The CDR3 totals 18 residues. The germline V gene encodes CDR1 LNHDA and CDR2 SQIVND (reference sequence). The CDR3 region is CASSGGPGQVLSNQPQHF. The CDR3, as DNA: TGTGCCAGTAGTGGGGGTCCGGGACAGGTGCTTAGCAATCAGCCCCAGCATTTT. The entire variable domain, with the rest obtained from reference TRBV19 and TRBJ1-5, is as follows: DGGITQSPKYLFRKEGQNVTLSCEQNLNHDAMYWYRQDPGQGLRLIYYSQIVNDFQKGDIAEGYSVSREKKESFPLTVTSAQKNPTAFYLCASSGGPGQVLSNQPQHFGDGTRLSIL.

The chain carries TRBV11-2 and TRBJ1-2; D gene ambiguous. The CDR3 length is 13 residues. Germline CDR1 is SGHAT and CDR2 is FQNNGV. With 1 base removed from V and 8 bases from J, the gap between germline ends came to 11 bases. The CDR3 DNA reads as TGTGCCAGCAGCTTAGGGAGCCTCAGAGGCTACACCTTC. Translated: CASSLGSLRGYTF.

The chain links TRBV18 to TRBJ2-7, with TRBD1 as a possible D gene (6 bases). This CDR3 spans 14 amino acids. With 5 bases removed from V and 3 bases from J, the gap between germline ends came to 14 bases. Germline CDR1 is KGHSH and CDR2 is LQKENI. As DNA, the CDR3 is TGTGCCAGCTCAGGTTCCGGGACATACTACGAGCAGTACTTC. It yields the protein CASSGSGTYYEQYF.

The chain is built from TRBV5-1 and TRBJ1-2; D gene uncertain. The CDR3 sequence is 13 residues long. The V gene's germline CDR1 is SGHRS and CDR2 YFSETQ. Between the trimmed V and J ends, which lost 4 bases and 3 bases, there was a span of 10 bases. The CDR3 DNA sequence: TGCGCCAGCAGCGGCCACGAGGACTATGGCTACACCTTC. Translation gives CASSGHEDYGYTF.

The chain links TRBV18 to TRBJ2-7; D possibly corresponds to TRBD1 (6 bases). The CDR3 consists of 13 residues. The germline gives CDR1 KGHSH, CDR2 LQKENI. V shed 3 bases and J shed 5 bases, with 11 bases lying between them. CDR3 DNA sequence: TGTGCCAGCTCACCCGGGCAGGGGAACGAGCAGTACGTC. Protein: CASSPGQGNEQYV.

CDR3 region: CASSYSTVSASYEQYF. In nucleotides, the CDR3 is TGTGCCAGCAGTTACTCGACAGTGTCGGCCTCTTACGAGCAGTACTTC. The chain carries TRBV6-5 and TRBJ2-7, with D possibly matching TRBD1 (5 bases). CDR1 is MNHEY, CDR2 SVGAGI, per germline. The CDR3 length is 16 residues. V shed 0 bases and J shed 4 bases, with 16 bases lying between them.

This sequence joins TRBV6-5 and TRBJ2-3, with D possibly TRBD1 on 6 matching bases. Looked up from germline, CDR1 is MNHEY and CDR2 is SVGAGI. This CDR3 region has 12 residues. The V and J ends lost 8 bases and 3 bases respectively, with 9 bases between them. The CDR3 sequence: CASRGTTDTQYF. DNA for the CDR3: TGTGCCAGCCGAGGGACAACAGATACGCAGTATTTT.

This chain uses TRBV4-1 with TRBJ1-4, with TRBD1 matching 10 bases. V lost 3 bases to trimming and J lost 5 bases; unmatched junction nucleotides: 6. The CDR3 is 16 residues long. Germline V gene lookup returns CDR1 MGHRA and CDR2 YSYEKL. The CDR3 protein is CASSHRRDRGNEKLFF. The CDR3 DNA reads TGCGCCAGCAGCCATCGCCGGGACAGGGGCAATGAAAAACTGTTTTTT.

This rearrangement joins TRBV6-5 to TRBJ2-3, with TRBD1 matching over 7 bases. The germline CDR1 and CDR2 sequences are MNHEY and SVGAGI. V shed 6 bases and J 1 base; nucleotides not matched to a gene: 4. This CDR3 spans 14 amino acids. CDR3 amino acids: CASSPTGGTDTQYF. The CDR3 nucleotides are TGTGCCAGCAGCCCCACAGGGGGCACAGATACGCAGTATTTT.

The CDR3 bases are TGTGCCAGCAGCCAAGGTAACTCGTTAGTTGGGGCCAACGTCCTGACTTTC. Residues: CASSQGNSLVGANVLTF. The chain has TRBV4-2 and TRBJ2-6; no firm D call. The germline gives CDR1 LGHNA, CDR2 YNFKEQ. V was cut by 1 base and J by 3 bases, with 13 bases left in between. This CDR3 region has 17 residues.

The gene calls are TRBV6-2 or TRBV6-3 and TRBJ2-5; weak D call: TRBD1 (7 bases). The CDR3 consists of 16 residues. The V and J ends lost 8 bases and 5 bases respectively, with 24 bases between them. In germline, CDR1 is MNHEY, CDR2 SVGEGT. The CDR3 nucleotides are TGTGCCAGCGGCCCTGGAGGGGGCGCGTTTGGGGAGACCCAGTACTTC. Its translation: CASGPGGGAFGETQYF.

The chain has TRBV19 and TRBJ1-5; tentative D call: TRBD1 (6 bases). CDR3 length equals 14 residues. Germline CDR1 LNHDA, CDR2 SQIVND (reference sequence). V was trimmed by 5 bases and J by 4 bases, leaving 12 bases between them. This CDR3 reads CASSPRQDNQPQHF. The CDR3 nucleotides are TGTGCCAGTAGTCCACGACAGGATAATCAGCCCCAGCATTTT.

This chain's CDR3 is CASSAEGGADTQYF. As DNA, the CDR3 is TGCGCCAGCAGCGCGGAGGGTGGGGCAGATACGCAGTATTTT. This chain uses TRBV5-1 with TRBJ2-3; D is perhaps TRBD2 (6 bases). Trimming stripped 4 bases from V and 4 bases from J, with 13 bases between. CDR1 and CDR2 from the germline V gene are SGHRS and YFSETQ. CDR3 length: 14 residues.

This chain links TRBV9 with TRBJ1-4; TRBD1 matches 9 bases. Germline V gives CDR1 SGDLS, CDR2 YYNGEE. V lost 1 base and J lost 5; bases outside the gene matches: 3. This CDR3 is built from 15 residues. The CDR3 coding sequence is TGTGCCAGCAGCGTAAGGGGGACAGGGAATGAAAAACTGTTTTTT. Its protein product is CASSVRGTGNEKLFF. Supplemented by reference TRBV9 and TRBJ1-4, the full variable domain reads DSGVTQTPKHLITATGQRVTLRCSPRSGDLSVYWYQQSLDQGLQFLIQYYNGEERAKGNILERFSAQQFPDLHSELNLSSLELGDSALYFCASSVRGTGNEKLFFGSGTQLSVL.